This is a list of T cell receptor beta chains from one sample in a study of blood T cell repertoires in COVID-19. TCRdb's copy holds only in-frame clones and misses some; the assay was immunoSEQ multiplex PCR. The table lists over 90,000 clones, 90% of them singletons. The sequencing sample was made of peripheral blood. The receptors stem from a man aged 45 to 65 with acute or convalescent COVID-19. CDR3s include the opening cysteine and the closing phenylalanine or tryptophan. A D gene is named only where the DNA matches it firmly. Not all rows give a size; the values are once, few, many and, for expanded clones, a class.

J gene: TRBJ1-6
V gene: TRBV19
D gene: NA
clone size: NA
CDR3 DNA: TGTGCCAGTAGTACTCCGGGGGGAAATTCACCCCTCCACTTT
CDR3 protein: CASSTPGGNSPLHF

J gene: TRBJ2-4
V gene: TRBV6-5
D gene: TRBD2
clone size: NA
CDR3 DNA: TGTGCCAGCAGTTTGGGGGGGGGAGCCAAAAACATTCAGTACTTC
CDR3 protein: CASSLGGGAKNIQYF

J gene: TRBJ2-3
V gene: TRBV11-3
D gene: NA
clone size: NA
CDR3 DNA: TGTGCCAGCAGCTCCCTAGACAGGCCCGATACGCAGTATTTT
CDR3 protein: CASSSLDRPDTQYF

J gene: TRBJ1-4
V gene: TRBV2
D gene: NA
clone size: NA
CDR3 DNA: TGTGCCAGCAGTGGGGGCAATAATGAAAAACTGTTTTTT
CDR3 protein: CASSGGNNEKLFF

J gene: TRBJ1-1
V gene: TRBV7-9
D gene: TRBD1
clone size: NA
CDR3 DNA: TGTGCCAGCAGCTTAGGGGGGACAGGGAACACTGAAGCTTTCTTT
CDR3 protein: CASSLGGTGNTEAFF

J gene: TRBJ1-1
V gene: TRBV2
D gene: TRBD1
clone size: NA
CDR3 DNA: TGTGCCAGCAGTGGACAGGGCCGGAACACTGAAGCTTTCTTT
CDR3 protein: CASSGQGRNTEAFF

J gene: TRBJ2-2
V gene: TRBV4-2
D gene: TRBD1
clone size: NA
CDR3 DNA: TGTGCCAGCAGCCAAGGCGACAGGGGCGGGACCGGGGAGCTGTTTTTT
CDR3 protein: CASSQGDRGGTGELFF

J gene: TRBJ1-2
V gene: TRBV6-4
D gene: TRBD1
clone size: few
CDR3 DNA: TGTGCCAGCAGTGACACAGGGGTTTATGGCTACACCTTC
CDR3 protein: CASSDTGVYGYTF

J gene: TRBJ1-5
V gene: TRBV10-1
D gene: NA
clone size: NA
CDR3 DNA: TGCGCCAGCAGTGAGCAGGCAAATCAGCCCCAGCATTTT
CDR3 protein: CASSEQANQPQHF

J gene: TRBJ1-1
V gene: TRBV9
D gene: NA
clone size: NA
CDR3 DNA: TGTGCCAGCAGCGTAGGGACCTCAGGGAAATATAACACTGAAGCTTTCTTT
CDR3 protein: CASSVGTSGKYNTEAFF

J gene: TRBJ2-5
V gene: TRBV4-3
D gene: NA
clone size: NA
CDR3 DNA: TGCGCCAGCAGCCAAGAGGGAGTAGCGGAGGGGGAGACCCAGTACTTC
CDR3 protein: CASSQEGVAEGETQYF

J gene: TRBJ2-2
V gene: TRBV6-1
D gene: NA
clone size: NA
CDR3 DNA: TGTGCCAGCAGTGAAGCAGGAGGCAGGGGCTCCGGGGAGCTGTTTTTT
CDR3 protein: CASSEAGGRGSGELFF

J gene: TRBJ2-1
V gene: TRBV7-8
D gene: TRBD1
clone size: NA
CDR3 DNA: TGTGCCAGCAGCACGGGACAGCTAGACAATGAGCAGTTCTTC
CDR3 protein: CASSTGQLDNEQFF

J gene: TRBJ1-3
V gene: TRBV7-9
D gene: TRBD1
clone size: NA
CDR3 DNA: TGTGCCAGCAGCCCCGGGACAGGACCGGGAAACACCATATATTTT
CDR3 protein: CASSPGTGPGNTIYF

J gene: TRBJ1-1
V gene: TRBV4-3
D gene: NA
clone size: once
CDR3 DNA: TGCGCCAGCAGCCAAAGGGGCAGCAACACTGAAGCTTTCTTT
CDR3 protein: CASSQRGSNTEAFF

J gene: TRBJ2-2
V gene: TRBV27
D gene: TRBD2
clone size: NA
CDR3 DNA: TGTGCCAGCAGTTTCTATCCGGGGGGGGCGACCGGGGAGCTGTTTTTT
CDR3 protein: CASSFYPGGATGELFF

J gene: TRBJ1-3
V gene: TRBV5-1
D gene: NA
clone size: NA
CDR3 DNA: TGCGCCAGCAGACAGTACTTCTCTGGAAACACCATATATTTT
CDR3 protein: CASRQYFSGNTIYF

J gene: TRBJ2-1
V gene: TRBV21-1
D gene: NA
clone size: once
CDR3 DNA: TGTGCCAGCAGCCACCAATCCCAACAACGGAGGTCCTACAATGAGCAGTTCTTC
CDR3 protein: CASSHQSQQRRSYNEQFF

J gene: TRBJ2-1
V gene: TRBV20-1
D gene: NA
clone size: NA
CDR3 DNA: TGCAGTGCTAGTATAAGGGGGGGCGGGAGAAACTACAATGAGCAGTTCTTC
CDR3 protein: CSASIRGGGRNYNEQFF

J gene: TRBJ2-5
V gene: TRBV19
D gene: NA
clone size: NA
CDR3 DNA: TGTGCCAGTAGTCCCAAGGGCAGGGGGGACCAAGAGACCCAGTACTTC
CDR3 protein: CASSPKGRGDQETQYF

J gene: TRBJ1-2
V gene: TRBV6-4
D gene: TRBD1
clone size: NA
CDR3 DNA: TGTGCCAGCAGTGTGGATCAGGGGGGAAGTGGCTACACCTTC
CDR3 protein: CASSVDQGGSGYTF

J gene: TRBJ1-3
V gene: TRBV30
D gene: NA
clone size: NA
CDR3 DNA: TGTGCCTGGAGTGTCGGAGGGCATGGCGGAAACACCATATATTTT
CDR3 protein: CAWSVGGHGGNTIYF

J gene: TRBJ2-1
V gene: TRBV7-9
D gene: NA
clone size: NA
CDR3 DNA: TGTGCCAGCAGCTTACGGGACTCGGATAAGCAGTTCTTC
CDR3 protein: CASSLRDSDKQFF

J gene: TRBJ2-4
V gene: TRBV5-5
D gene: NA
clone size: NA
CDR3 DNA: TGTGCCAGCAGCTTGGTCGTGGGAGCTGTCAAAAACATTCAGTACTTC
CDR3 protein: CASSLVVGAVKNIQYF

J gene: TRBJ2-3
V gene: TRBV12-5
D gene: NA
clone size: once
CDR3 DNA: TGTGCTAGTGGTTTGTACGAAGGGGGCACAGATACGCAGTATTTT
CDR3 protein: CASGLYEGGTDTQYF

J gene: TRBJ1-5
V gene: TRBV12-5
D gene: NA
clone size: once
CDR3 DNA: TGTGCTAGTGGTTTCGTCTCGACAGCTAGCAATCAGCCCCAGCATTTT
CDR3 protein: CASGFVSTASNQPQHF

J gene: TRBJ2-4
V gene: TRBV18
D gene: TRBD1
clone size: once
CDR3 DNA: TGTGCCAGCGTACAGGGGGCTGGAAACATTCAGTACTTC
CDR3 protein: CASVQGAGNIQYF

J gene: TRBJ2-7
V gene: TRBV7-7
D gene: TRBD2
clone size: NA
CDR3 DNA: TGTGCCAGCAGCGCGACCCCGGGACTAGCGGGAGTTGAGCAGTACTTC
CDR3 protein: CASSATPGLAGVEQYF

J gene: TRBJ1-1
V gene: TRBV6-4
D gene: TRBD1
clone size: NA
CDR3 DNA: TGTGCCAGCAGTGGGGACAGGAACACTGAAGCTTTCTTT
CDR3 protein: CASSGDRNTEAFF

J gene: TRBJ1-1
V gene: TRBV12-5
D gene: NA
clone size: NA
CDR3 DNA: TGTGCTAGTGGTTTGGTACGGGGGGGGCTGAACACTGAAGCTTTCTTT
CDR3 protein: CASGLVRGGLNTEAFF

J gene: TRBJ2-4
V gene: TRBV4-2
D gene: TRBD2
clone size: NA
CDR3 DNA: TGTGCCAGCAGCCCGGGACAGCCCGGGACTAGCGGGAGGGGAGGACTAGCCAAAAACATTCAGTACTTC
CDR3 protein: CASSPGQPGTSGRGGLAKNIQYF

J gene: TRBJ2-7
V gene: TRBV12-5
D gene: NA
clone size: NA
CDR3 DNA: TGTGCTAGTGGTGCGGACGGGAGCTCCTACGAGCAGTACTTC
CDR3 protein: CASGADGSSYEQYF

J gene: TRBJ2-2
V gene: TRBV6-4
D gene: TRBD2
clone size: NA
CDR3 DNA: TGTGCCAGCCGGCGGGAGGGAAATTCCTACCCCTCGAACACCGGGGAGCTGTTTTTT
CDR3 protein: CASRREGNSYPSNTGELFF

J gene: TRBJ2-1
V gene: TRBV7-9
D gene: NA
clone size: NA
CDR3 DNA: TGTGCCAGCAGCCTCTCGGGTTACAACAACAATGAGCAGTTCTTC
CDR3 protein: CASSLSGYNNNEQFF

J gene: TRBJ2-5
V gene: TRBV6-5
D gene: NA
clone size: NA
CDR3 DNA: TGTGCCAGCAGCGCTAGGTCCAGGGGAGAGACCCAGTACTTC
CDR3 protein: CASSARSRGETQYF

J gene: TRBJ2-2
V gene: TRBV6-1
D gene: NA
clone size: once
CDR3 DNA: TGTGCCAGCAGTGAACGGGACATAGGTGTAGGCACCGGGGAGCTGTTTTTT
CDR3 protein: CASSERDIGVGTGELFF

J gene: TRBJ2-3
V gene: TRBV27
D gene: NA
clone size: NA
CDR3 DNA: TGTGCCAGCAGTCCTGACAGGTGGGGCACAGATACGCAGTATTTT
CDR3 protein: CASSPDRWGTDTQYF

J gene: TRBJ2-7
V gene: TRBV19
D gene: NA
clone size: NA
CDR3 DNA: TGTGCCAGTAGTATAAGGGGGACCTCCTACGAGCAGTACTTC
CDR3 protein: CASSIRGTSYEQYF

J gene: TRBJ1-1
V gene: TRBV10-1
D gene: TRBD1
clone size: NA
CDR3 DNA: TGCGCCAGCAGACAACAGGGGGCCGGGACTGAAGCTTTCTTT
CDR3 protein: CASRQQGAGTEAFF

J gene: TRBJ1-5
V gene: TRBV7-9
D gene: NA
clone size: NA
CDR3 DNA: TGTGCCAGCAGCGTAGAGGCGGGGAATCAGCCCCAGCATTTT
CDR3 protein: CASSVEAGNQPQHF

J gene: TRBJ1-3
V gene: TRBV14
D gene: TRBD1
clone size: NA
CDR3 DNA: TGTGCCAGCAGCCACCGACAGGGGACTGGAAACACCATATATTTT
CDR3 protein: CASSHRQGTGNTIYF

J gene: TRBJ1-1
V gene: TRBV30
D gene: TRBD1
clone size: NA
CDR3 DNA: TGTGCCTGGAGTAACCGGGACAGGGGGACTGAAGCTTTCTTT
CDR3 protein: CAWSNRDRGTEAFF

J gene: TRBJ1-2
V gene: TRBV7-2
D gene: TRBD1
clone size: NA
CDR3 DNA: TGTGCCAGCAGCTTAGGGGGACAGTGGAACTATGGCTACACCTTC
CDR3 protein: CASSLGGQWNYGYTF

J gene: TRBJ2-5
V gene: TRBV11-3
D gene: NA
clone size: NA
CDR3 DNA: TGTGCCAGCAGCACAACAGGGCTCCAAGAGACCCAGTACTTC
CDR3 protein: CASSTTGLQETQYF

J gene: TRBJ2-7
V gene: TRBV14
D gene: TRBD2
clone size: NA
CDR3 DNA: TGTGCCAGCAGTCCACTAGCGGGAGGGTGGAATAGCGAGCAGTACTTC
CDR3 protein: CASSPLAGGWNSEQYF

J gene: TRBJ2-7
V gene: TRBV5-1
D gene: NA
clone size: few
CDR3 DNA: TGCGCCAGCAGCTTGTACGGACAAGAGCAGTACTTC
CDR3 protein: CASSLYGQEQYF

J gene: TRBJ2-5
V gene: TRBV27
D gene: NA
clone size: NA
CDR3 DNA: TGTGCCAGCAGTTCTCTTACTCGCACGGGGGAGACCCAGTACTTC
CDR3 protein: CASSSLTRTGETQYF

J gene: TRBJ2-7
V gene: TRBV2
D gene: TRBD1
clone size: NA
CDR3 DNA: TGTGCCAGCAGTGTATTAGGACAGGGCTACGAGCAGTACTTC
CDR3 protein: CASSVLGQGYEQYF

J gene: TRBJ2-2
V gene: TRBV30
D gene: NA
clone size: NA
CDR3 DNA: TGTGCCTGGAGTGCCCTCGGTAGTGACACCGGGGAGCTGTTTTTT
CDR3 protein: CAWSALGSDTGELFF

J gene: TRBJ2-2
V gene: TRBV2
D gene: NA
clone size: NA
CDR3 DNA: TGTGCCAGCAGTATATCCAACGGACAGGGGGAGCTGTTTTTT
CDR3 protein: CASSISNGQGELFF

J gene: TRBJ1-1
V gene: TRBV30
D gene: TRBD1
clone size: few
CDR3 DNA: TGTGCCTGGAGAGCGACAGGGAGGAACACTGAAGCTTTCTTT
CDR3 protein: CAWRATGRNTEAFF

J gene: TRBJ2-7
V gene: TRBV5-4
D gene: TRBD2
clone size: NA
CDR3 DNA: TGTGCCAGCAGCTTGGGCGGGGGGGCGAAAGCCTACGAGCAGTACTTC
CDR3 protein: CASSLGGGAKAYEQYF

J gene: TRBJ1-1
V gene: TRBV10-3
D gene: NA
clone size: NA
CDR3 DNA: TGTGCCATCAGTGGACTGACAGGTACTGAAGCTTTCTTT
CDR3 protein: CAISGLTGTEAFF